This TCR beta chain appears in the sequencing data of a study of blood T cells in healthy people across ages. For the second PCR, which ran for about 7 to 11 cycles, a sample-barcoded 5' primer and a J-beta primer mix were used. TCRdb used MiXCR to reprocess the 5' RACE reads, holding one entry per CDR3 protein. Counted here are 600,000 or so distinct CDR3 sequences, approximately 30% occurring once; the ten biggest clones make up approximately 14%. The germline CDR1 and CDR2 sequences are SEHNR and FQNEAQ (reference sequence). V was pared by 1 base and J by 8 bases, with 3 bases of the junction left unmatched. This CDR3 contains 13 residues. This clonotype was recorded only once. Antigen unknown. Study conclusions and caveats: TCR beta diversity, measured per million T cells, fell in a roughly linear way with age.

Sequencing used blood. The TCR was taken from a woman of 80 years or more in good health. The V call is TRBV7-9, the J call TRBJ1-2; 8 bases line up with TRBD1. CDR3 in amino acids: CASSLDAGGGYTF. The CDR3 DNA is TGTGCCAGCAGCTTAGACGCAGGGGGCGGCTACACCTTC.